This TCR beta chain derives from a study of CD8 T cells in ankylosing spondylitis. Libraries of TCR beta came from quantitative 5'-RACE with molecular barcodes. TCRdb analysed the 5' RACE reads with MiXCR anew, one entry per CDR3 protein. The sample consists of roughly 130,000 distinct CDR3 sequences, more than 6.5% of them appearing once. Germline CDR1 is GTSNPN and CDR2 is SVGIG (reference sequence). Trimming stripped 4 bases from V and 6 bases from J, with 9 bases between. The CDR3 runs to 12 residues. Overall study findings and caveats: Disease-associated clones were CD8+ and fairly uncommon in peripheral blood. Characteristic of ankylosing spondylitis blood, it appeared, was a TCR beta motif comprising about eight highly homologous variants. The clones that were linked to disease were reported to be significantly enriched in matched synovial fluid samples from ankylosing spondylitis patients.

This clonotype was counted ten times or more. The antigen remains undetermined. Sequencing was done on a sample of blood, either unsorted or a sorted T cell fraction (not recorded which). This sequence originates from a male donor with ankylosing spondylitis or in good health (not recorded which). The chain carries TRBV30 and TRBJ2-2; D is undetermined. The CDR3 sequence: CAWTLGPGELFF. The CDR3 DNA reads as TGTGCCTGGACTCTGGGTCCCGGGGAGCTGTTTTTT.